A single TCR beta chain is shown here with its context. The data were produced by immunoSEQ multiplex PCR, yet TCRdb's version contains in-frame clones alone and is incomplete. This sample yields some 81,000 clones, of which about 93% are seen a single time; just over 2.5% belongs to the top ten. These data are taken from a study of T cell changes during pregnancy in multiple sclerosis. This CDR3 is built from 16 residues. J gave up 1 base and V 4 bases, and 7 bases lay outside the gene matches. CDR1 is LNHDA and CDR2 is SQIVND in the germline V gene (reference sequence). The chain couples TRBV19 to TRBJ1-1; TRBD1 agrees at 9 bases. The material sequenced was peripheral blood, taken after pregnancy. This receptor was taken from a female donor in good health, enrolled as a control in a pregnancy study. This chain's CDR3 is CASSTRTGAGNTEAFF. The CDR3 region has the DNA TGTGCCAGTAGTACCCGGACAGGGGCGGGGAACACTGAAGCTTTCTTT.